These T cell receptor beta chains were read from a single sample in a study of cytomegalovirus exposure and HLA in healthy donors. The data were produced by immunoSEQ multiplex PCR, yet TCRdb's version contains in-frame clones alone and is incomplete. The sample holds around 100,000 clones, around 79% seen once. Material for sequencing was PBMCs. The source of these receptors is a woman aged 40 to 50 in good health and CMV-seronegative. Both conserved end residues are part of each CDR3. Each record gives: clone size, V gene, J gene, D gene, CDR3 DNA, CDR3 protein. A D gene is named only where the DNA matches it firmly. The size field is filled for only some rows; it gives once, few, many or a size class.

abundance: -; v_gene: TRBV19; j_gene: TRBJ2-5; d_gene: -; CDR3nt: TGTGCCAGTAGTGTACCCCGCGGGCAAGCCCAAGAGACCCAGTACTTC; CDR3aa: CASSVPRGQAQETQYF
abundance: -; v_gene: TRBV7-9; j_gene: TRBJ1-1; d_gene: -; CDR3nt: TGTGCCAGCAGCCAATCGTGGGGGCAGGGCGGCGACACTGAAGCTTTCTTT; CDR3aa: CASSQSWGQGGDTEAFF
abundance: -; v_gene: TRBV28; j_gene: TRBJ2-7; d_gene: TRBD1; CDR3nt: TGTGCCAGCAAGGGACAGGGCGGGAGCTCCTACGAGCAGTACTTC; CDR3aa: CASKGQGGSSYEQYF
abundance: -; v_gene: TRBV9; j_gene: TRBJ1-1; d_gene: -; CDR3nt: TGTGCCAGCGGGGGCTTGAGTATCACTGAAGCTTTCTTT; CDR3aa: CASGGLSITEAFF
abundance: -; v_gene: TRBV15; j_gene: TRBJ2-1; d_gene: TRBD2; CDR3nt: TGTGCCACCAGCAGAGAGAGCGGGGTCAACGATGAGCAGTTCTTC; CDR3aa: CATSRESGVNDEQFF
abundance: few; v_gene: TRBV10-1; j_gene: TRBJ2-1; d_gene: TRBD2; CDR3nt: TGCGCCAGCAGTGACAGCGGGACGGCTTACAATGAGCAGTTCTTC; CDR3aa: CASSDSGTAYNEQFF
abundance: -; v_gene: TRBV7-8; j_gene: TRBJ2-1; d_gene: -; CDR3nt: TGTGCCAGCAGCTACTCGGAGGGACTGGCCTACAATGAGCAGTTCTTC; CDR3aa: CASSYSEGLAYNEQFF
abundance: -; v_gene: TRBV5-1; j_gene: TRBJ2-4; d_gene: TRBD1; CDR3nt: TGCGCCAGCAGCTTTTCCGTGGGACAGGGGAAAAACATTCAGTACTTC; CDR3aa: CASSFSVGQGKNIQYF
abundance: -; v_gene: TRBV4-3; j_gene: TRBJ1-1; d_gene: TRBD1; CDR3nt: TGCGCCAGCAGCCAAGATCGTGGACAGGGCGGCACTGAAGCTTTCTTT; CDR3aa: CASSQDRGQGGTEAFF
abundance: -; v_gene: TRBV18; j_gene: TRBJ2-1; d_gene: -; CDR3nt: TGTGCCAGCTCACCACCCTTAGGGGAATACAATGAGCAGTTCTTC; CDR3aa: CASSPPLGEYNEQFF
abundance: few; v_gene: TRBV4-1; j_gene: TRBJ1-3; d_gene: TRBD1; CDR3nt: TGCGCCAGCAGCCAAGAACCAGGACAGGGGGCCTCTGGAAACACCATATATTTT; CDR3aa: CASSQEPGQGASGNTIYF
abundance: -; v_gene: TRBV10-3; j_gene: TRBJ1-6; d_gene: TRBD1; CDR3nt: TGTGCCATCAGTAAGACAGGGGATTCACCCCTCCACTTT; CDR3aa: CAISKTGDSPLHF
abundance: few; v_gene: TRBV2; j_gene: TRBJ1-1; d_gene: TRBD1; CDR3nt: TGTGCCAGCAAGCTAGACAGGGGGGACACTGAAGCTTTCTTT; CDR3aa: CASKLDRGDTEAFF
abundance: few; v_gene: TRBV5-1; j_gene: TRBJ2-5; d_gene: -; CDR3nt: TGCGCCAGCAGCTGGGGGGCTAGCGGCTTAGAGACCCAGTACTTC; CDR3aa: CASSWGASGLETQYF
abundance: once; v_gene: TRBV20-1; j_gene: TRBJ2-7; d_gene: -; CDR3nt: TGCAGTGCTGTCGGCTCCTACGAGCAGTACTTC; CDR3aa: CSAVGSYEQYF
abundance: -; v_gene: TRBV19; j_gene: TRBJ1-6; d_gene: -; CDR3nt: TGTGCCAGTAGGCGACGAGGGTCCTATAATTCACCCCTCCACTTT; CDR3aa: CASRRRGSYNSPLHF
abundance: -; v_gene: TRBV7-6; j_gene: TRBJ1-2; d_gene: -; CDR3nt: TGTGCCAGCAGCAACACGGACAGTGGGCATGGCTACACCTTC; CDR3aa: CASSNTDSGHGYTF
abundance: -; v_gene: TRBV27; j_gene: TRBJ2-7; d_gene: TRBD2; CDR3nt: TGTGCCAGCAGTACTAGCGGGGCCCACTCCTACGAGCAGTACTTC; CDR3aa: CASSTSGAHSYEQYF
abundance: -; v_gene: TRBV5-1; j_gene: TRBJ2-1; d_gene: -; CDR3nt: TGCGCCAGCAGCTTCGGAAGCGGAACGAGCTCCTACAATGAGCAGTTCTTC; CDR3aa: CASSFGSGTSSYNEQFF
abundance: -; v_gene: TRBV28; j_gene: TRBJ1-4; d_gene: TRBD1; CDR3nt: TGTGCCAGCAGTTCCCGCTACAGGGGGAATGAAAAACTGTTTTTT; CDR3aa: CASSSRYRGNEKLFF
abundance: -; v_gene: TRBV2; j_gene: TRBJ2-1; d_gene: -; CDR3nt: TGTGCCAGCAGAGAGTACAATGAGCAGTTCTTC; CDR3aa: CASREYNEQFF
abundance: -; v_gene: TRBV19; j_gene: TRBJ2-5; d_gene: -; CDR3nt: TGTGCCAGTACCGCCGCGGGGGCCCCTAAGACCCAGTACTTC; CDR3aa: CASTAAGAPKTQYF
abundance: -; v_gene: TRBV28; j_gene: TRBJ1-1; d_gene: TRBD1; CDR3nt: TGTGCCAGCAGTTTGGGGACAGGGAGGGAAGAAGCTTTCTTT; CDR3aa: CASSLGTGREEAFF
abundance: -; v_gene: TRBV6-1; j_gene: TRBJ1-2; d_gene: -; CDR3nt: TGTGCCAGCAGTTATTCCTTCTATGGCTACACCTTC; CDR3aa: CASSYSFYGYTF
abundance: -; v_gene: TRBV30; j_gene: TRBJ1-1; d_gene: -; CDR3nt: TGTGCCTGGCGGGACACACTATGGTCCGTGGCTTTCTTT; CDR3aa: CAWRDTLWSVAFF
abundance: few; v_gene: TRBV6-5; j_gene: TRBJ1-2; d_gene: TRBD1; CDR3nt: TGTGCCAGCAGTTACGGAGGATACAGGGGCTATGGCTACACCTTC; CDR3aa: CASSYGGYRGYGYTF
abundance: -; v_gene: TRBV7-2; j_gene: TRBJ1-6; d_gene: -; CDR3nt: TGTGTCAGCAGCTTAGTCGGGGGGGAGTCACCCCTCCACTTT; CDR3aa: CVSSLVGGESPLHF
abundance: -; v_gene: TRBV18; j_gene: TRBJ2-1; d_gene: -; CDR3nt: TGTGCCAGCTCACCACCCGGGATTGCAACCTACAATGAGCAGTTCTTC; CDR3aa: CASSPPGIATYNEQFF
abundance: -; v_gene: TRBV5-1; j_gene: TRBJ1-1; d_gene: -; CDR3nt: TGCGCCAGCAGCTTGGGGCCCGAGAACACTGAAGCTTTCTTT; CDR3aa: CASSLGPENTEAFF
abundance: -; v_gene: TRBV15; j_gene: TRBJ1-1; d_gene: -; CDR3nt: TGTGCCACCAGCAGAGGCGGGGAAGCTGGCGTGAACACTGAAGCTTTCTTT; CDR3aa: CATSRGGEAGVNTEAFF
abundance: -; v_gene: TRBV18; j_gene: TRBJ2-3; d_gene: -; CDR3nt: TGTGCCAGCTCACCACGTATTGGAGGCACAGATACGCAGTATTTT; CDR3aa: CASSPRIGGTDTQYF
abundance: few; v_gene: TRBV7-9; j_gene: TRBJ1-5; d_gene: TRBD1; CDR3nt: TGTGCCAGCAGCGCTGGGACAGGGGGGACTCAGCCCCAGCATTTT; CDR3aa: CASSAGTGGTQPQHF
abundance: -; v_gene: TRBV28; j_gene: TRBJ1-5; d_gene: -; CDR3nt: TGTGCCAGCACCGTGACTTTCAATCAGCCCCAGCATTTT; CDR3aa: CASTVTFNQPQHF
abundance: -; v_gene: TRBV2; j_gene: TRBJ2-3; d_gene: TRBD1; CDR3nt: TGTGCCAGTACAGGGGGCTTTAAAGATACGCAGTATTTT; CDR3aa: CASTGGFKDTQYF
abundance: few; v_gene: TRBV5-6; j_gene: TRBJ1-2; d_gene: -; CDR3nt: TGTGCCAGCAGCGGCGAACAGGTCCCCCCGTATGGCTACACCTTC; CDR3aa: CASSGEQVPPYGYTF